Included here is one T cell receptor beta chain sequence, with context. The method was immunoSEQ multiplex PCR; TCRdb's version includes in-frame clones alone and lacks a portion of them. The sample records about 80,000 clones, more than 85% being singletons. The data were taken from a study of OX40 agonist ivuxolimab in advanced cancers. The CDR3 contains 14 residues. With 4 bases removed from V and 1 base from J, the gap between germline ends came to 10 bases. Germline loops: CDR1 MGHRA, CDR2 YSYEKL. The chain combines TRBV4-1 with TRBJ1-1; D not certain. The sample consisted of CD4+ or CD8+ T cells sorted from blood, taken in a trial of the OX40 agonist ivuxolimab. The TCR comes from an adult with an advanced solid tumor such as melanoma, head and neck, liver or kidney cancer. CDR3 nucleotide sequence: TGCGCCAGCAGCCGAAAAGAGGGGAACACTGAAGCTTTCTTT. Encoded protein: CASSRKEGNTEAFF.